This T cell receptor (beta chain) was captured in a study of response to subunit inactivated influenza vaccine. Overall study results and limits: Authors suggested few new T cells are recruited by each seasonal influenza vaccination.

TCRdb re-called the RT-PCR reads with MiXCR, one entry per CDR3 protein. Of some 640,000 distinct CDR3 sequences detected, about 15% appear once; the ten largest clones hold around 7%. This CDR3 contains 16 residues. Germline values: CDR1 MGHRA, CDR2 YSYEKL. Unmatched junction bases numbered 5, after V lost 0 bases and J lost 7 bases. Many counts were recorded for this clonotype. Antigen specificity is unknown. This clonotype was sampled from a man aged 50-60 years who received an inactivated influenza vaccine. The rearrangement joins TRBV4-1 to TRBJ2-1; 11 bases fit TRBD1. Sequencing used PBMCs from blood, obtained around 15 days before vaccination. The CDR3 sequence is CASSQDLGTGGNEQFF. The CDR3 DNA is TGCGCCAGCAGCCAAGATCTTGGGACAGGGGGGAATGAGCAGTTCTTC.